These 8 T cell receptor beta chains share one sample of origin, sequenced in a study of T cells in Graves' hyperthyroidism and ophthalmopathy. Amplification of TCR beta CDR3 regions used RNA as the template. Carried out on the TCR CDR3, a first-round RT-PCR used the HTBI primer set. Using its own MiXCR run on the multiplex PCR reads, TCRdb lists one record per CDR3 protein. The data show approximately 720,000 distinct CDR3 sequences, around 19% seen once. Input material: blood. The receptor set was obtained from a woman between 50 and 59 years old with Graves' hyperthyroidism that later progressed to Graves' ophthalmopathy.

This clonotype was seen more than once but under ten times. V usage is TRBV5-4 and J usage is TRBJ2-5; D gene ambiguous. This CDR3 has 14 amino acids. Trimming shortened V by 3 bases and J by 7 bases, and 16 bases separated the two germline ends. Germline CDR1 and CDR2: SGHNT and YYREEE (reference sequence). The CDR3 reads CASSSEGRAGTQYF. CDR3 in DNA: TGTGCCAGCAGCTCCGAAGGACGGGCAGGGACCCAGTACTTC.

This clonotype showed up just a few times. The gene calls are TRBV19 and TRBJ1-5; perhaps TRBD1 as D (6 bases). Between the trimmed V and J ends, which lost 10 bases and 3 bases, there was a span of 16 bases. From germline, CDR1 is LNHDA and CDR2 SQIVND (reference sequence). CDR3 length: 14 amino acids. The CDR3 sequence is CATQGGIPNQPQHF. The CDR3 coding sequence is TGTGCCACGCAAGGGGGAATTCCCAATCAGCCCCAGCATTTT. The entire variable domain, with the rest obtained from reference TRBV19 and TRBJ1-5, is as follows: DGGITQSPKYLFRKEGQNVTLSCEQNLNHDAMYWYRQDPGQGLRLIYYSQIVNDFQKGDIAEGYSVSREKKESFPLTVTSAQKNPTAFYLCATQGGIPNQPQHFGDGTRLSIL.

This sequence joins TRBV6-2 or TRBV6-3 and TRBJ2-1; D tentatively fits TRBD1 or TRBD2 (5 bases each). CDR3 length: 16 residues. The V end lost 6 bases, the J end lost 0 bases, and 15 bases lay between the germline ends. Germline assignment: CDR1 MNHEY and CDR2 SVGEGT. CDR3 in DNA: TGTGCCAGCAGCGAAAGAGGGGCCAGCTCCTACAATGAGCAGTTCTTC. It encodes CASSERGASSYNEQFF.

The chain has TRBV29-1 and TRBJ2-7, with TRBD2 matching 8 bases. CDR1 SQVTM and CDR2 ANQGSEA come from the germline V gene. V lost 5 bases to trimming and J lost 2 bases; unmatched junction nucleotides: 8. The CDR3 sequence is 14 residues long. The CDR3 DNA is TGCAGCGTTCAAAGCGGGGGAACGGCCTACGAGCAGTACTTC. Amino acid sequence: CSVQSGGTAYEQYF.

This clonotype was seen repeatedly, ten times or more. The V call is TRBV2, the J call TRBJ2-1; perhaps TRBD2 as D (6 bases). Trimming shortened V by 6 bases and J by 6 bases, and 21 bases separated the two germline ends. CDR3 length: 16 amino acids. Germline V gene data show CDR1 as SNHLY and CDR2 as FYNNEI. In nucleotides, the CDR3 is TGTGCCAGCAGAGACCCTCGGCGGGGTCCGGCCAATGAGCAGTTCTTC. Its translation: CASRDPRRGPANEQFF. Full variable domain (rest looked up from reference TRBV2 and TRBJ2-1): EPEVTQTPSHQVTQMGQEVILRCVPISNHLYFYWYRQILGQKVEFLVSFYNNEISEKSEIFDDQFSVERPDGSNFTLKIRSTKLEDSAMYFCASRDPRRGPANEQFFGPGTRLTVL.

The rearrangement links TRBV5-1 to TRBJ2-3; weak D call: TRBD1 (7 bases). CDR1 and CDR2 (germline): SGHRS, YFSETQ. Between the trimmed V and J ends, which lost 3 bases and 9 bases, there was a span of 23 bases. The CDR3 sequence is 16 residues long. This CDR3 reads CASSSGTDYLGGTQYF. Here the CDR3 DNA reads TGCGCCAGCAGCTCAGGGACAGACTACTTAGGGGGGACGCAGTATTTT.

This clonotype turned up a few times. Given the absence of the conserved phenylalanine or tryptophan at the CDR3 end, a read error is likely. The gene calls are TRBV2 and TRBJ2-5, with D tentatively TRBD2 (6 bases). Germline V lookup: CDR1 SNHLY, CDR2 FYNNEI. This CDR3 has 13 residues. V lost 4 bases, J lost 4 bases, and 10 bases lay in between. Here the CDR3 DNA reads TGTGCCAGCAGTGTAGGAGGGAGAGAGACCCAGTACCTC. Amino acid sequence: CASSVGGRETQYL.

This clonotype appeared a few times. This sequence may be a read error, since a much larger clone differs from it by one base. V is TRBV6-5 and J is TRBJ2-5; D may match TRBD1 or TRBD2 (5 bases each). In germline, CDR1 is MNHEY, CDR2 SVGAGI. The CDR3 has 15 amino acids. The CDR3 DNA sequence: TGTGCCTGCAGTTACCGGGACCCCGGCCAAGAGACCCAGTACTTC. This translates into CACSYRDPGQETQYF.